This T cell receptor beta chain originates from a study of blood T cell repertoires in COVID-19. On the study more broadly: Both acute and convalescent COVID-19 samples were obtained from the United States, Italy and Spain. In each case, the material was cDNA or gDNA derived from T cells, B-cell-depleted T cells, or PBMCs.

The authors' processing: Estimated nucleated cell counts came from reference gene primer amplification. Clones were read by immunoSEQ multiplex PCR, and TCRdb kept only the in-frame ones, dropping some. V and J calls and clone size are given by that table; D and trimming were obtained from the DNA. The data show about 250,000 clones, roughly 85% seen once. Residents of about two dozen US areas, aged about 18 to 95 years, made up the participants. The sequence was collected from a woman aged 45-65 years with acute COVID-19. Sequencing was carried out using PBMCs or T cells enriched from blood (not recorded which).

The CDR3 bases are TGTGCCAGCAGCCAAGATTCAGTGAACACTGAAGCTTTCTTT. Translation gives CASSQDSVNTEAFF. The rearrangement joins TRBV3-1 (or the pseudogene TRBV3-2) to TRBJ1-1; D is undetermined. Per germline, CDR1 LGHDT and CDR2 YNNKEL (reference sequence). Trimming stripped 0 bases from V and 0 bases from J, with 5 bases between. This CDR3 spans 14 amino acids.